The entry below describes one T cell receptor (beta chain). This specimen comes from a study of cytomegalovirus exposure and HLA in healthy donors. Germline V lookup: CDR1 SGHTA, CDR2 FQGTGA. CDR3 length equals 13 residues. V lost 3 bases, J lost 4 bases, and 10 bases lay in between. Use of 60 Vbeta and 13 Jbeta primers characterized the PCR. Profiled with immunoSEQ multiplex PCR; TCRdb holds only in-frame clones, not every one. The sample data list around 200,000 clones. This clonotype was sampled from a girl aged 2 to 9 in good health and CMV-seropositive. What was sequenced was PBMCs. The chain employs TRBV7-3 and TRBJ2-7; maybe TRBD2 (6 bases). CDR3 residues: CASSFGSGYEQYF. Written as DNA, the CDR3 is TGTGCCAGCAGCTTCGGGAGCGGTTACGAGCAGTACTTC.